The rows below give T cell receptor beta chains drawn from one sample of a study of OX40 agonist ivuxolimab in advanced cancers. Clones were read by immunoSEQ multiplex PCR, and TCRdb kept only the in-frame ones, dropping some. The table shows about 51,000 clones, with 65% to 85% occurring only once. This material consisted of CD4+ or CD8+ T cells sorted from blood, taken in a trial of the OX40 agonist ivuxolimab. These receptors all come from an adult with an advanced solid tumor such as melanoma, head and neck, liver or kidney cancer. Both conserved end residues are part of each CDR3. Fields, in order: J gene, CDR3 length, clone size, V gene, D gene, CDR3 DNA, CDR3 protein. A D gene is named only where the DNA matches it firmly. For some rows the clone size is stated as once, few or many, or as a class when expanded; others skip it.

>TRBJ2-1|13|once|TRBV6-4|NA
TGTGCCAGCAGTGACCTGCCGTACAATGAGCAGTTCTTC
CASSDLPYNEQFF
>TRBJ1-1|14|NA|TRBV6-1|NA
TGTGCCAGCAGTGATAATGCGCTGAACACTGAAGCTTTCTTT
CASSDNALNTEAFF
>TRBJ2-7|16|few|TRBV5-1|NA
TGCGCCAGCAGCACGGGTCTTCAGACGGGCTCCTACGAGCAGTACTTC
CASSTGLQTGSYEQYF
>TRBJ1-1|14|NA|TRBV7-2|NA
TGTGCCAGCAGCTCCTCAGGGTTGGGCACTGAAGCTTTCTTT
CASSSSGLGTEAFF
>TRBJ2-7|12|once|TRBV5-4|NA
TGTGCCAGCAGCTTGGACGCCTACGAGCAGTACTTC
CASSLDAYEQYF
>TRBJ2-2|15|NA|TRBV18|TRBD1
TGTGCCAGCTCCGAAGGACAGGGTAGCACCGGGGAGCTGTTTTTT
CASSEGQGSTGELFF
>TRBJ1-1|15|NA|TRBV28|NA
TGTGCCACACGGGGGTCCGGGACAATTTCGGTTGAAGCTTTCTTT
CATRGSGTISVEAFF
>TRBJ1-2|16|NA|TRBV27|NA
TGTGCCAGCAGTTTATGGGGTGACCGACCCACCTATGGCTACACCTTC
CASSLWGDRPTYGYTF
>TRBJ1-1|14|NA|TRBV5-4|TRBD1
TGTGCCAGCAGCTTTCCGGGACAGGTCACTGAAGCTTTCTTT
CASSFPGQVTEAFF
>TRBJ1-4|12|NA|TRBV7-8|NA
TGTGCCAGCAGCTTAATTACTGAAAAACTGTTTTTT
CASSLITEKLFF
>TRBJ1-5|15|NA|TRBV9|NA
TGTGCCAGCAGCGTAGGCCCACATAGCAATCAGCCTCAGCATTTT
CASSVGPHSNQPQHF
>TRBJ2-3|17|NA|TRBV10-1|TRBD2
TGCGCCAGCAGTGAGTCGAGGAGCGGGAGGGCTGCAAATACGCAGTATTTT
CASSESRSGRAANTQYF
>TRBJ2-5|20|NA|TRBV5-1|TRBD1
TGCGCCAGCAGCCCAAGACCGGGACAAGGACAGGGTAAGTGCCAAGAGACCCAGTACTTC
CASSPRPGQGQGKCQETQYF
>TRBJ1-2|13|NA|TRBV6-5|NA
TGTGCCAGCAGTAGGGACTCTACAAGGGGCTACACCTTC
CASSRDSTRGYTF
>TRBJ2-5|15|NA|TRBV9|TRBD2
TGTGCCAGCAGCCCGCAGACTAGCGGCGGGGAGACCCAGTACTTC
CASSPQTSGGETQYF
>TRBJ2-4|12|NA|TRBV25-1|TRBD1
TGTGCCAGCAGTCCACAGGGGTACATTCAGTACTTC
CASSPQGYIQYF
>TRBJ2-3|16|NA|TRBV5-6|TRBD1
TGTGCCAGCAGCTGGACCGGGACAGGGTTCACAGATACGCAGTATTTT
CASSWTGTGFTDTQYF
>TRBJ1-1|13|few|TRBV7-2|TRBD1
TGTGCCAGCAGCACACAGGGGCGCACTGAAGCTTTCTTT
CASSTQGRTEAFF
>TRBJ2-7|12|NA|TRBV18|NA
TGTGCCAGCTCACCAGGAACAAACGAGCAGTACTTC
CASSPGTNEQYF
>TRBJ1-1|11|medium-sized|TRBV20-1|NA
TGCAGTGCTAGAGGGGCCACTGAAGCTTTCTTT
CSARGATEAFF
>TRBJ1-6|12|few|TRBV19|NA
TGTGCCAGTGGCTCCTATAATTCACCCCTCCACTTT
CASGSYNSPLHF
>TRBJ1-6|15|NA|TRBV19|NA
TGTGCCAGTAGTATTTCAGGGGAACAAAATTCACCCCTCCACTTT
CASSISGEQNSPLHF
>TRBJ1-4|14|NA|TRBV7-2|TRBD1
TGTGCCAGCAGCTTAGGGACAGGGGGCGGAAAACTGTTTTTT
CASSLGTGGGKLFF
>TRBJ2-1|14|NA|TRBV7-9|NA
TGTGCCAGCAGCTTATACAGGCAAGCGGATGAGCAGTTCTTC
CASSLYRQADEQFF
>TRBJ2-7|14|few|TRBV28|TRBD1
TGTGCCAGCAGCCCCCCCACGGACAGGTCCGAAAAGTACTTC
CASSPPTDRSEKYF
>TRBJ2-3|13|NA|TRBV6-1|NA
TGTGCCAGCAGTGAAGCGCCGGGAGATACGCAGTATTTT
CASSEAPGDTQYF
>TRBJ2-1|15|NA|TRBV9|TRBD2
TGTGCCAGCAGCGGCCCGGGGGGAGCACAGAATGAGCAGTTCTTC
CASSGPGGAQNEQFF
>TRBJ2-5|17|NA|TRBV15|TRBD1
TGTGCCACCAGCAGAGATAAGGGACAGGGCTCCCAAGAGACCCAGTACTTC
CATSRDKGQGSQETQYF
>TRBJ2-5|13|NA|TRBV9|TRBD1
TGTGCCAGTGCCAGGGGGTCCGTAGAGACCCAGTACTTC
CASARGSVETQYF